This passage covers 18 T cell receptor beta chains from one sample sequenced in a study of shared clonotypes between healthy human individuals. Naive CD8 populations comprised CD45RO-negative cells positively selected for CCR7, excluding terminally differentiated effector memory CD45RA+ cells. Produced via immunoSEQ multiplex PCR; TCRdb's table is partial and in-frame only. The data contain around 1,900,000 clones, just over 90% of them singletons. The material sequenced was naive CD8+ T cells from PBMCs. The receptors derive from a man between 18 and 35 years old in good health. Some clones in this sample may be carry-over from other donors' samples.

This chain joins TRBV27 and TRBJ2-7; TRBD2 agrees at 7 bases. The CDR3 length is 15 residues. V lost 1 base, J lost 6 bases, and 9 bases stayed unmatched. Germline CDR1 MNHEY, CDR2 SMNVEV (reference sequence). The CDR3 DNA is TGTGCCAGCAGTTTATTGGGGGAGGGCCTAAGCGAGCAGTACTTC. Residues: CASSLLGEGLSEQYF.

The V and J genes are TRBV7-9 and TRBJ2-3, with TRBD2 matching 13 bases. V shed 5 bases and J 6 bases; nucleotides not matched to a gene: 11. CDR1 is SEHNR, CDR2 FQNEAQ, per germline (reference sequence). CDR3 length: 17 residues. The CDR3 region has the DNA TGTGCCAGCAGCCGGACTAGCGGGAGCCCGACCCGCGATACGCAGTATTTT. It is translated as CASSRTSGSPTRDTQYF. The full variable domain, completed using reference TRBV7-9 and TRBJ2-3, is DTGVSQNPRHKITKRGQNVTFRCDPISEHNRLYWYRQTLGQGPEFLTYFQNEAQLEKSRLLSDRFSAERPKGSFSTLEIQRTEQGDSAMYLCASSRTSGSPTRDTQYFGPGTRLTVL.

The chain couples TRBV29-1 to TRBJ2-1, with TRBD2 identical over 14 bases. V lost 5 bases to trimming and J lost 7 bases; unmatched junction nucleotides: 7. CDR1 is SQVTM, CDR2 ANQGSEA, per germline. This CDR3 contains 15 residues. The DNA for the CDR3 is TGCAGCGTTAATACGGGACTAGCGGGAGATAATGAGCAGTTCTTC. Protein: CSVNTGLAGDNEQFF.

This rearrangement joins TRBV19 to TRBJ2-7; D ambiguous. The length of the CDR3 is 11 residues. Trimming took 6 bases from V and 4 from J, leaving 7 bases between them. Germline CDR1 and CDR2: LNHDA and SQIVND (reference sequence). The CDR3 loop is CASSDLYEQYF. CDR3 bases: TGTGCCAGTAGCGACTTGTACGAGCAGTACTTC.

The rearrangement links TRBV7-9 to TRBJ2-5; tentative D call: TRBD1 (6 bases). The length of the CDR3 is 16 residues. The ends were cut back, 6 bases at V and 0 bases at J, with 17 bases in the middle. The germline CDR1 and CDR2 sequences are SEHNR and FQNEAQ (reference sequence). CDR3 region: CASSQGQGPYQETQYF. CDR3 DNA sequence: TGTGCCAGCAGTCAGGGGCAGGGCCCGTACCAAGAGACCCAGTACTTC.

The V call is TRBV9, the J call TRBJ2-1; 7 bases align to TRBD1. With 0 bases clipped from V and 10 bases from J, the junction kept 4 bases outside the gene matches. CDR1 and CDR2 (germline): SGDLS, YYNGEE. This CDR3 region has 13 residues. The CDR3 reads CASSVGDRAEQFF. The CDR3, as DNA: TGTGCCAGCAGCGTAGGAGACAGGGCGGAGCAGTTCTTC.

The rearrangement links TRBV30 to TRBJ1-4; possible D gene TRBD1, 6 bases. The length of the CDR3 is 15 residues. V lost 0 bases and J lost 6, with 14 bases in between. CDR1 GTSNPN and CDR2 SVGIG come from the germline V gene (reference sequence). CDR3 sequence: CAWSVTRGGDEKLFF. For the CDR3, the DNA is TGTGCCTGGAGTGTAACCAGGGGCGGAGATGAAAAACTGTTTTTT.

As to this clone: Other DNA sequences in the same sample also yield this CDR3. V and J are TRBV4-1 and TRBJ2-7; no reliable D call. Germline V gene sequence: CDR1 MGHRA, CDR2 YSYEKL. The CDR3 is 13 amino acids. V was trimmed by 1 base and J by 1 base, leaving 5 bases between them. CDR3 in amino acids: CASSQGPSYEQYF. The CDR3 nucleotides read TGCGCCAGCAGCCAAGGTCCATCCTACGAGCAGTACTTC.

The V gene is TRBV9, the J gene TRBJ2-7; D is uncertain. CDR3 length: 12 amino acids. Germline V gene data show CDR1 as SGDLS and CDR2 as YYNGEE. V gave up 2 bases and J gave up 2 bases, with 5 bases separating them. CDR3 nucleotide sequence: TGTGCCAGCAGCGTCGGCACCTACGAGCAGTACTTC. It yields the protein CASSVGTYEQYF.

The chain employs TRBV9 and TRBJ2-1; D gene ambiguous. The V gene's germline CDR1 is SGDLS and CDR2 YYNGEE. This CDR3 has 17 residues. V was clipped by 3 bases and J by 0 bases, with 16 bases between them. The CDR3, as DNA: TGTGCCAGCAGCGACCCACTGACCAAGAGCTCCTACAATGAGCAGTTCTTC. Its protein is CASSDPLTKSSYNEQFF.

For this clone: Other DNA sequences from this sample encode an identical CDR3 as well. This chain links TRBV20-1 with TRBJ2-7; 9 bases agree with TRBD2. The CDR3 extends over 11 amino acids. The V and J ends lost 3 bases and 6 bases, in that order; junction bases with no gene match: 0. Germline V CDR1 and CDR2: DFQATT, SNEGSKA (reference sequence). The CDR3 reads CSARRGGEQYF. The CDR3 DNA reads TGCAGTGCTAGGCGGGGGGGCGAGCAGTACTTC.

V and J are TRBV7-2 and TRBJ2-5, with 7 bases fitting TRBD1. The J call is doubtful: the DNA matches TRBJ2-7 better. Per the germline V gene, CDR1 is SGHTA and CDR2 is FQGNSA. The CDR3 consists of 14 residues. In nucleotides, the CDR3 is TGTGCCAGCAGCGACAGACAGGGAAACGACGAGCAGTACTTC. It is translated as CASSDRQGNDEQYF.

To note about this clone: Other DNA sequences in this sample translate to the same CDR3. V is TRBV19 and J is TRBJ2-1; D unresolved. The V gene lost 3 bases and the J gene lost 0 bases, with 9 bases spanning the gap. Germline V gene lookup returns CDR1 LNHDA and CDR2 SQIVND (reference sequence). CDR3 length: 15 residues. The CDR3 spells CASSIGQSSYNEQFF. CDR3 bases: TGTGCCAGTAGTATCGGTCAGAGCTCCTACAATGAGCAGTTCTTC.

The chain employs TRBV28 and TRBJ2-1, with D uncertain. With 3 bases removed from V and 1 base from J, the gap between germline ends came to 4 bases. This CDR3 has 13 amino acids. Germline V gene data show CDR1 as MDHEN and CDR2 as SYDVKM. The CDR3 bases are TGTGCCAGCAGTTTCTGGTCCTACAATGAGCAGTTCTTC. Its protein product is CASSFWSYNEQFF.

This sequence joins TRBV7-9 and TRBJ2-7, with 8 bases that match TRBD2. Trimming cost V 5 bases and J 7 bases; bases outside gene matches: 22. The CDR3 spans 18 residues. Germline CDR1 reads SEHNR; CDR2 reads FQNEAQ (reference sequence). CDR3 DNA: TGTGCCAGCAGCGCTCCGGGGGGGCAGGCCAGCGGGAGTCGGGAGCAGTACTTC. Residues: CASSAPGGQASGSREQYF.

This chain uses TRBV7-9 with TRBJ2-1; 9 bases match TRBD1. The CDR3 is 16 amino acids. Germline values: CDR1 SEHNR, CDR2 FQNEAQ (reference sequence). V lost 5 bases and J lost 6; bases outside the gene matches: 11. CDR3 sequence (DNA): TGTGCCAGCAGCCCAACAGGGACAGGGTTAGGCAATGAGCAGTTCTTC. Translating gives CASSPTGTGLGNEQFF.

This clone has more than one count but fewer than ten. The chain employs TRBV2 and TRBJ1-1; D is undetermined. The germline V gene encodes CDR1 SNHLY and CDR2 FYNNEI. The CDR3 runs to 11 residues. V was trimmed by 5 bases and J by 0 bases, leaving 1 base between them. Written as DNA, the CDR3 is TGTGCCAGCAGTCTGAACACTGAAGCTTTCTTT. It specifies CASSLNTEAFF. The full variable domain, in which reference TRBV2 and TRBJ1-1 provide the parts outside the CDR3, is EPEVTQTPSHQVTQMGQEVILRCVPISNHLYFYWYRQILGQKVEFLVSFYNNEISEKSEIFDDQFSVERPDGSNFTLKIRSTKLEDSAMYFCASSLNTEAFFGQGTRLTVV.

The CDR3 spells CATSREEATEQFF. In DNA form, the CDR3 reads TGTGCCACCAGCAGAGAAGAGGCGACTGAGCAGTTCTTC. The chain employs TRBV15 and TRBJ2-1, with D unclear. The V gene lost 0 bases and the J gene lost 9 bases, with 9 bases spanning the gap. This CDR3 contains 13 residues. CDR1 is LNHNV and CDR2 is YYDKDF in the germline V gene (reference sequence).